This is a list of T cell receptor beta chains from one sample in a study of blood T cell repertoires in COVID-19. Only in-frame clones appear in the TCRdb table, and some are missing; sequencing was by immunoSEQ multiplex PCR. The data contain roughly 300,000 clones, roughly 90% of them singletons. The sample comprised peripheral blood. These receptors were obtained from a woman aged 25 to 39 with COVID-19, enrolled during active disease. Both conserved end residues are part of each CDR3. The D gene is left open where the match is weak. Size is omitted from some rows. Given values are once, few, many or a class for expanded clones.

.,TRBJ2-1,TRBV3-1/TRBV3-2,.,CASSQGPPRHEQFF,TGTGCCAGCAGCCAAGGGCCTCCCAGGCATGAGCAGTTCTTC
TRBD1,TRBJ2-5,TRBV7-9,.,CASSTSLTGLVETQYF,TGTGCCAGCAGCACCTCCCTGACAGGGCTCGTAGAGACCCAGTACTTC
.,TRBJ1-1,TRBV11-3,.,CASSLDPGLMNTEAFF,TGTGCCAGCAGCTTAGATCCCGGACTGATGAACACTGAAGCTTTCTTT
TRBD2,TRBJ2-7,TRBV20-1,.,CSASSGGYEQYF,TGCAGTGCTAGTAGCGGGGGGTACGAGCAGTACTTC
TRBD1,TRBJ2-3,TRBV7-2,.,CASSSRGLGADTQYF,TGTGCCAGCAGCTCCAGGGGGCTAGGGGCAGATACGCAGTATTTT
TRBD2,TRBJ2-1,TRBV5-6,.,CASSNSGGGEQFF,TGTGCCAGCAGCAATAGCGGGGGGGGCGAGCAGTTCTTC
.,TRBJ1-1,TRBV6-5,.,CASLKGDSRKAFF,TGTGCCAGCCTCAAAGGCGACTCGAGGAAAGCTTTCTTT
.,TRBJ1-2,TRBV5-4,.,CASSLDTNYGYTF,TGTGCCAGCAGCTTGGACACAAACTATGGCTACACCTTC
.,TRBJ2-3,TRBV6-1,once,CASSGALTDTQYF,TGTGCCAGCAGTGGGGCCCTCACCGATACGCAGTATTTT
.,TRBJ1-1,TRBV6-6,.,CASSYSLQGAFF,TGTGCCAGCAGTTATTCGCTCCAGGGTGCTTTCTTT
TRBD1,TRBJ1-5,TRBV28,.,CASSPYDRENQPQHF,TGTGCCAGCAGCCCTTATGACAGGGAAAATCAGCCCCAGCATTTT
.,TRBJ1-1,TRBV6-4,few,CATRQRDTGPWSEAFF,TGTGCCACCCGACAGAGGGACACGGGTCCCTGGTCTGAAGCTTTCTTT
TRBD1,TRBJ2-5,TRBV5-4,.,CASSSRDREETQYF,TGTGCCAGCAGCTCCCGGGACAGGGAAGAGACCCAGTACTTC
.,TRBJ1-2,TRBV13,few,CASSPHSQGFTNYGYTF,TGTGCCAGCAGCCCGCATTCCCAGGGTTTCACTAACTATGGCTACACCTTC
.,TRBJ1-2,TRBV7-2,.,CASSFRQGNYGYTF,TGTGCCAGCAGCTTTCGGCAGGGTAACTATGGCTACACCTTC
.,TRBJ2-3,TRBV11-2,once,CASSGLVTSADTQYF,TGTGCCAGCAGCGGCCTAGTTACCTCGGCAGATACGCAGTATTTT
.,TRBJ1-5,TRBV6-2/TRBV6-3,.,CASSYSITSQGIISNQPQHF,TGTGCCAGCAGTTACTCGATCACCTCGCAGGGGATTATTAGCAATCAGCCCCAGCATTTT
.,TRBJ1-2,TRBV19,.,CASSPGWNYGYTF,TGTGCCAGTAGTCCGGGTTGGAACTATGGCTACACCTTC
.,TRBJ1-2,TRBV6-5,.,CASSRDGYTF,TGTGCCAGCTCTCGGGATGGCTACACCTTC
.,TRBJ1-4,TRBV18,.,CASSPRPGGNEKLFF,TGTGCCAGCTCCCCCCGGCCGGGGGGCAATGAAAAACTGTTTTTT
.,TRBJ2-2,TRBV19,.,CARCKKGNAGELFF,TGTGCCCGATGCAAGAAGGGGAACGCCGGGGAGCTGTTTTTT
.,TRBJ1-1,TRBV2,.,CASTYTEAFF,TGTGCCAGCACCTACACTGAAGCTTTCTTT
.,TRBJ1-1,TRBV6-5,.,CASSSLLTGPEAFF,TGTGCCAGCAGTTCCCTACTCACGGGTCCTGAAGCTTTCTTT
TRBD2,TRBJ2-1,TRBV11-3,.,CASSFRGGSSYNEQFF,TGTGCCAGCAGCTTTAGGGGCGGGAGCTCCTACAATGAGCAGTTCTTC
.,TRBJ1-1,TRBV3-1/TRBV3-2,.,CASSQSGRAKAFF,TGTGCCAGCAGCCAATCAGGCAGGGCAAAAGCTTTCTTT
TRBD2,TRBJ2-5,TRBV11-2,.,CASSLAPSGGAETQYF,TGTGCCAGCAGCTTAGCTCCTAGCGGGGGGGCTGAGACCCAGTACTTC
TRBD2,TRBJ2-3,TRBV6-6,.,CASSYSSGADTQYF,TGTGCCAGCAGTTACTCGAGCGGGGCAGATACGCAGTATTTT
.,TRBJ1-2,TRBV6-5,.,CASSYERGRGYTF,TGTGCCAGCAGTTACGAAAGGGGAAGGGGGTACACCTTC
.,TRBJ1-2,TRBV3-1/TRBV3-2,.,CASSQQGLRGYTF,TGTGCCAGCAGCCAACAGGGTTTGCGTGGCTACACCTTC
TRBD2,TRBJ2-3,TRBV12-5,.,CASGLASGGPTDTQYF,TGTGCTAGTGGTTTGGCTAGCGGGGGACCCACAGATACGCAGTATTTT
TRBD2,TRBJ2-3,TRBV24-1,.,CATSDQPRGGTDTQYF,TGTGCCACCAGTGATCAACCCCGGGGGGGCACAGATACGCAGTATTTT
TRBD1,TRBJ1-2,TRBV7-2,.,CASSVTGLEANYGYTF,TGTGCCAGCAGCGTGACAGGGTTGGAGGCTAACTATGGCTACACCTTC
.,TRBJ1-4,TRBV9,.,CASSPRQATNEKLFF,TGTGCCAGCAGCCCTAGACAGGCAACTAATGAAAAACTGTTTTTT
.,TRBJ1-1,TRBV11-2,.,CASSLPQANTEAFF,TGTGCCAGCAGCCTCCCCCAGGCAAACACTGAAGCTTTCTTT
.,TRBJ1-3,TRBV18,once,CASSLWDNLSGNTIYF,TGTGCCAGCTCACTCTGGGACAACCTCTCTGGAAACACCATATATTTT
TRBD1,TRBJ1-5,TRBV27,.,CASSSTGQGINQPQHF,TGTGCCAGCAGTTCCACGGGACAGGGAATCAATCAGCCCCAGCATTTT
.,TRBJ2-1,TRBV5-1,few,CASSLGSGNNEQFF,TGCGCCAGCAGCTTGGGCAGCGGAAACAATGAGCAGTTCTTC
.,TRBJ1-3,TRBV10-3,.,CAINPGLSGNTIYF,TGTGCCATCAACCCAGGGCTCTCTGGAAACACCATATATTTT
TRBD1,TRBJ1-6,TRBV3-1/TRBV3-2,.,CASSRQGRGILGTLHF,TGTGCCAGCAGCCGACAGGGGCGAGGGATCCTAGGTACCCTCCACTTT
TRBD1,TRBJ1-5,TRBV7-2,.,CASSLDRALGNQPQHF,TGTGCCAGCAGCTTGGACAGGGCCTTGGGCAATCAGCCCCAGCATTTT
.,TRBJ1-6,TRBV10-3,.,CAISDFGMNSPLHF,TGTGCCATCAGTGACTTCGGTATGAATTCACCCCTCCACTTT
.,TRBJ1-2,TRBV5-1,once,CASSFSGYGYTF,TGCGCCAGCAGCTTCTCGGGCTATGGCTACACCTTC
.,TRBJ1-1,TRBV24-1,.,CATSDFGTGEAFF,TGTGCCACCAGTGATTTCGGGACTGGTGAAGCTTTCTTT
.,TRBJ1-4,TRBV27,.,CATSTGWGDPTNEKLFF,TGTGCCACCAGTACCGGATGGGGAGACCCAACTAATGAAAAACTGTTTTTT
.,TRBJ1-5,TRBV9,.,CASSEQGGNQPQHF,TGTGCCAGCAGCGAGCAAGGAGGCAATCAGCCCCAGCATTTT
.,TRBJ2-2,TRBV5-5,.,CASSWDSRGELFF,TGTGCCAGCAGCTGGGACTCCCGCGGGGAGCTGTTTTTT
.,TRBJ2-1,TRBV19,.,CASSIGSNEQFF,TGTGCCAGTAGTATAGGCAGCAATGAGCAGTTCTTC
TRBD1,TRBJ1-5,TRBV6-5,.,CASRPDRGNNQPQHF,TGTGCCAGCAGGCCGGACAGGGGAAACAATCAGCCCCAGCATTTT
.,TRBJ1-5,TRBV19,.,CASSIAPGQGDQPQHF,TGTGCCAGTAGTATAGCCCCAGGCCAGGGTGATCAGCCCCAGCATTTT
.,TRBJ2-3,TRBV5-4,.,CASSLWTPSTDTQYF,TGTGCCAGCAGCTTGTGGACACCTAGCACAGATACGCAGTATTTT
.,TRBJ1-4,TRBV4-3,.,CASSQALPGAYNEKLFF,TGCGCCAGCAGCCAAGCCCTTCCTGGGGCATATAATGAAAAACTGTTTTTT
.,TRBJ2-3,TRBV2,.,CASTLLPGDTQYF,TGTGCCAGTACCCTTCTGCCGGGAGATACGCAGTATTTT